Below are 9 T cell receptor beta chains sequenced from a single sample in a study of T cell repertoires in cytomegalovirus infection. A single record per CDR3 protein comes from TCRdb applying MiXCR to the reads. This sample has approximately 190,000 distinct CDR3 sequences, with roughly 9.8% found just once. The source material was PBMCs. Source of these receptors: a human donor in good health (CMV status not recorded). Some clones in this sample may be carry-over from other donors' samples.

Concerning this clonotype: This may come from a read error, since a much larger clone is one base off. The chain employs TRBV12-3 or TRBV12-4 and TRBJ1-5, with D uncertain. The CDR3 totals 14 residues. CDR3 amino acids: CASRRGDSDQPQHF. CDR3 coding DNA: TGTGCCAGCCGGAGAGGAGATAGCGATCAGCCCCAGCATTTT.

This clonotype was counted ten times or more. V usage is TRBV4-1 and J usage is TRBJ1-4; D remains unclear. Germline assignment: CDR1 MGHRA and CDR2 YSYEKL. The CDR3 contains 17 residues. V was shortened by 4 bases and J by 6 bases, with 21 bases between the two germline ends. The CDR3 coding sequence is TGCGCCAGCAGCCGAGAGGGCTCGACCGGATCATATGAAAAACTGTTTTTT. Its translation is CASSREGSTGSYEKLFF.

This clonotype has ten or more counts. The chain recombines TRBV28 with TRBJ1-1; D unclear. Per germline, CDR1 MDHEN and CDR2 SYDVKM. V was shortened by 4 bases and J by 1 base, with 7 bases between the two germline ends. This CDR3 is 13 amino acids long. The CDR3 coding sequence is TGTGCCAGCAGTTGGTCTCGGAACACTGAAGCTTTCTTT. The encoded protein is CASSWSRNTEAFF.

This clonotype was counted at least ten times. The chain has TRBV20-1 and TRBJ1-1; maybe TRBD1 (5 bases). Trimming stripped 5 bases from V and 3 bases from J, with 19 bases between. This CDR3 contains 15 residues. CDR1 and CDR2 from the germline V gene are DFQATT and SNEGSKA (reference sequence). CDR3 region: CSAPGRSSGYTEAFF. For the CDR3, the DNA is TGCAGTGCTCCTGGGCGGTCGTCAGGGTACACTGAAGCTTTCTTT.

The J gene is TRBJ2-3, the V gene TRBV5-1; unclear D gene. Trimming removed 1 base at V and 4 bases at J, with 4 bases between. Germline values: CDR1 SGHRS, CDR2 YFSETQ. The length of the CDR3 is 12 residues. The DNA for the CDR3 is TGCGCCAGCAGCTTGATAGCAGATACGCAGTATTTT. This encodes CASSLIADTQYF. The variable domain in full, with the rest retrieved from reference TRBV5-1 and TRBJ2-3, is KAGVTQTPRYLIKTRGQQVTLSCSPISGHRSVSWYQQTPGQGLQFLFEYFSETQRNKGNFPGRFSGRQFSNSRSEMNVSTLELGDSALYLCASSLIADTQYFGPGTRLTVL.

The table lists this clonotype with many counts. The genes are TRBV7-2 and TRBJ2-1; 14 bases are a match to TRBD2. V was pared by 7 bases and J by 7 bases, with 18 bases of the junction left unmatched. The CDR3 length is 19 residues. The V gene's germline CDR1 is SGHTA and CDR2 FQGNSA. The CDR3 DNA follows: TGTGCCAGCACCCATATGCGACTAGCGGGGGGGGGATGGGGGAATGAGCAGTTCTTC. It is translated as CASTHMRLAGGGWGNEQFF.

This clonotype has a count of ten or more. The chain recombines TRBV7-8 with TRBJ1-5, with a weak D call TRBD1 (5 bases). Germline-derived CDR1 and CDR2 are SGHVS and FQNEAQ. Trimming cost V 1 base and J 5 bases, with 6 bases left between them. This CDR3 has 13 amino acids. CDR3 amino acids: CASSLGGDQPQHF. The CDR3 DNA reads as TGTGCCAGCAGCTTAGGGGGGGATCAGCCCCAGCATTTT.

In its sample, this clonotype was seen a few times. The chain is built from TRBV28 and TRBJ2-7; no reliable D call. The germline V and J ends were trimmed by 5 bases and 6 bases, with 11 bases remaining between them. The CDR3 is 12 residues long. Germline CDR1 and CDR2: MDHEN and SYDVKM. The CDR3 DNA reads TGTGCCAGCAGTAAGGACGCGCCCGAGCAGTACTTC. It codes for CASSKDAPEQYF.

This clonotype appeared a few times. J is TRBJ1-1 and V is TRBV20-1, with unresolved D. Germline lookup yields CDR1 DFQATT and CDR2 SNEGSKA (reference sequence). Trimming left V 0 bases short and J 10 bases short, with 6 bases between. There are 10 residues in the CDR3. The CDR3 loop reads CSARDLRAFF. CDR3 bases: TGCAGTGCTAGAGATCTGAGAGCTTTCTTT.